These 10 T cell receptor beta chains came from one sample sequenced in a study of shared T cell receptors in the human thymus. The repertoire was sequenced with immunoSEQ multiplex PCR; TCRdb's copy has only in-frame clones and lacks some. The sample shows hundreds of thousands of clones, 88% of them seen only once. These records were also assigned to another study, of human thymus T cells.

The sequenced sample was thymocytes. Receptors originate from a boy younger than two with a congenital heart defect.

This chain connects TRBV27 to TRBJ1-2; TRBD1 agrees at 7 bases. The length of the CDR3 is 15 residues. After removal of 0 bases from V and 3 bases from J, the junction contained 4 bases not matched to a gene. Germline V lookup: CDR1 MNHEY, CDR2 SMNVEV (reference sequence). CDR3 DNA sequence: TGTGCCAGCAGTTTATCAGCAGGGGGGCACTATGGCTACACCTTC. Encoded protein: CASSLSAGGHYGYTF.

The chain is built from TRBV4-1 and TRBJ2-7; 13 bases match TRBD2. With V trimmed by 3 bases and J by 7 bases, 18 bases remained unmatched. Germline loops: CDR1 MGHRA, CDR2 YSYEKL. The CDR3 loop spans 19 amino acids. This chain's CDR3 is CASSHRTSGSGPRVGEQYF. The CDR3 nucleotides are TGCGCCAGCAGCCACAGGACTAGCGGGAGTGGCCCCAGGGTGGGGGAGCAGTACTTC.

The CDR3 coding sequence is TGTGCCAGCAGCTTAGGGAGCTCGACCCTGGGGGGGTACGAGCAGTACTTC. It is translated as CASSLGSSTLGGYEQYF. This sequence joins TRBV11-2 and TRBJ2-7; 7 bases fit TRBD2. Germline V gene data show CDR1 as SGHAT and CDR2 as FQNNGV. V lost 1 base, J lost 4 bases, and 13 bases stayed unmatched. This CDR3 spans 17 amino acids.

The J gene is TRBJ1-5, the V gene TRBV27; no clear D gene. V dropped 6 bases and J dropped 0 bases, with 12 bases sitting between them. Germline V gives CDR1 MNHEY, CDR2 SMNVEV (reference sequence). CDR3 size: 15 residues. The chain's CDR3 is CASSPGGLSNQPQHF. As DNA, the CDR3 is TGTGCCAGCAGCCCCGGAGGTCTTAGCAATCAGCCCCAGCATTTT.

This chain uses TRBV10-3 with TRBJ1-1; 8 nucleotides line up with TRBD1. V dropped 4 bases and J dropped 6; count of bases not matched to a gene: 4. Germline CDR1 and CDR2: ENHRY and SYGVKD. The CDR3 has 13 amino acids. The DNA for the CDR3 is TGTGCCATCAGTGCGGACAGGGACGCTGAAGCTTTCTTT. As protein: CAISADRDAEAFF.

The V gene is TRBV4-3, the J gene TRBJ2-2; 10 positions match TRBD1. The length of the CDR3 is 15 residues. The germline CDR1 and CDR2 sequences are LGHNA and YSLEER. J was trimmed by 7 bases and V by 5 bases; bases with no gene match: 7. The CDR3 DNA sequence: TGCGCCAGCAGCTCAGGGACAGGGGTTCACGGGGAGCTGTTTTTT. Residues: CASSSGTGVHGELFF.

The J gene is TRBJ1-3, the V gene TRBV9; TRBD1 aligns across 12 bases. The CDR3 spans 16 residues. With 4 bases clipped from V and 4 bases from J, the junction kept 6 bases outside the gene matches. Germline lookup yields CDR1 SGDLS and CDR2 YYNGEE. The CDR3 loop reads CASSPRDRGPGNTIYF. DNA of the CDR3: TGTGCCAGCAGCCCGCGGGACAGGGGGCCAGGAAACACCATATATTTT.

The V and J genes are TRBV12-5 and TRBJ2-1; 7 nucleotides align to TRBD1. The trim removed 1 base at V and 7 bases at J, leaving 19 bases unmatched. In germline, CDR1 is LGHNT, CDR2 FRNRAP. The CDR3 is 19 residues long. CDR3 loop: CASGLARRDSHLPGNEQFF. CDR3 sequence (DNA): TGTGCTAGTGGTTTGGCGCGCCGGGACAGCCACCTCCCGGGGAATGAGCAGTTCTTC. The full variable domain, in which reference TRBV12-5 and TRBJ2-1 provide the parts outside the CDR3, is DARVTQTPRHKVTEMGQEVTMRCQPILGHNTVFWYRQTMMQGLELLAYFRNRAPLDDSGMPKDRFSAEMPDATLATLKIQPSEPRDSAVYFCASGLARRDSHLPGNEQFFGPGTRLTVL.

V usage is TRBV6-1 and J usage is TRBJ1-2; 11 bases match TRBD1. This CDR3 contains 12 residues. Germline lookup yields CDR1 MNHNS and CDR2 SASEGT. Trimming took 8 bases from V and 6 from J; bases not matched to a gene: 2. The CDR3 region has the DNA TGTGCCAGCGGACAGGGGGCGAATGGCTACACCTTC. Amino acid sequence: CASGQGANGYTF.

V and J are TRBV4-1 and TRBJ2-7; 11 bases map to TRBD2. There are 15 residues in the CDR3. Germline values: CDR1 MGHRA, CDR2 YSYEKL. J gave up 4 bases and V 4 bases, and 6 bases lay outside the gene matches. The CDR3 DNA sequence: TGCGCCAGCAGCCCGCTAGCGGGAGGACCTTACGAGCAGTACTTC. It encodes CASSPLAGGPYEQYF.